This TCR beta chain was documented in a study of blood T cells in healthy people across ages. There were at least 6 micrograms of total RNA extracted from every sample. Together with a sample-barcoded 5' primer, a J-beta primer mix was included in a second PCR lasting roughly 6 to 12 cycles. TCRdb reprocessed the 5' RACE reads with MiXCR, giving one entry per CDR3 protein. This sample yields approximately 770,000 distinct CDR3 sequences, of which 58% are seen a single time; approximately 21% belongs to the top ten. Germline-derived CDR1 and CDR2 are DFQATT and SNEGSKA (reference sequence). The CDR3 length is 19 residues. The trim removed 4 bases at V and 3 bases at J, leaving 23 bases unmatched.

V is TRBV20-1 and J is TRBJ2-7; 8 positions match TRBD2. The sequencing input was blood. The origin of this receptor is a man in his thirties or forties in good health. The CDR3 is CSATQPGTTTSGPFYEQYF. CDR3 DNA sequence: TGCAGTGCTACACAGCCCGGGACAACTACTAGCGGCCCTTTCTACGAGCAGTACTTC.